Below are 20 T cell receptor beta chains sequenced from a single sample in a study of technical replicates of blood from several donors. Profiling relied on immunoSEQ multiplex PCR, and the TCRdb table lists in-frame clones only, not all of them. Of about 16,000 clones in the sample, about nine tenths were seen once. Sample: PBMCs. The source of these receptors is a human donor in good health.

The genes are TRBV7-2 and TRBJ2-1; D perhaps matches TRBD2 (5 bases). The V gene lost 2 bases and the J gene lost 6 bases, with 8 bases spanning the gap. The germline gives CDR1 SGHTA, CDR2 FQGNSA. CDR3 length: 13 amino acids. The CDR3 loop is CASSLIRGNEQFF. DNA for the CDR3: TGTGCCAGCAGCTTAATTCGGGGCAATGAGCAGTTCTTC.

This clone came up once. The chain's CDR3 is CASSFGGSNQPQHF. Written as DNA, the CDR3 is TGCGCCAGCAGCTTCGGGGGTAGCAATCAGCCCCAGCATTTT. V usage is TRBV5-1 and J usage is TRBJ1-5; possible D gene TRBD1, 5 bases. This CDR3 is built from 14 residues. The germline V and J ends were trimmed by 2 bases and 0 bases, with 6 bases remaining between them. The germline CDR1 and CDR2 sequences are SGHRS and YFSETQ.

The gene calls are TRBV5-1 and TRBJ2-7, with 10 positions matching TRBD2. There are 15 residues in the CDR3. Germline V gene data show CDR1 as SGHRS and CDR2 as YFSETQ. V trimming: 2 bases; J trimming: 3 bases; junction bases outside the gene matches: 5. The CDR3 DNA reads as TGCGCCAGCAGCTTCCTAGCGGGAGTTATCTACGAGCAGTACTTC. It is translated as CASSFLAGVIYEQYF.

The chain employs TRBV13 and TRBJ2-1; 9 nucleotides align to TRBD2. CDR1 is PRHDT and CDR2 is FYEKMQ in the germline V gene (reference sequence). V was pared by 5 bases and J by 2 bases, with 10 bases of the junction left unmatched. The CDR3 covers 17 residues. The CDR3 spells CASSPRLAGATYNEQFF. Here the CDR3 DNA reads TGTGCCAGCAGCCCAAGATTAGCGGGAGCAACCTACAATGAGCAGTTCTTC.

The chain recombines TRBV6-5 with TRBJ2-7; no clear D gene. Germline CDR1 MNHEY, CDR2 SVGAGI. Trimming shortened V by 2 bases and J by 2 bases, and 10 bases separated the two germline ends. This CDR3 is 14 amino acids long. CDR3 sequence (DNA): TGTGCCAGCAGTTACGGCCAGCGTCCCTACGAGCAGTACTTC. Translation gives CASSYGQRPYEQYF.

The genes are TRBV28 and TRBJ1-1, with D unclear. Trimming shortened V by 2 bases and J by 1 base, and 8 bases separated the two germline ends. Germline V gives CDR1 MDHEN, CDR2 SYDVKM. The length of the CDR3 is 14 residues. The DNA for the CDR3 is TGTGCCAGCAGTTTAATCCAGGAGAACACTGAAGCTTTCTTT. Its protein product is CASSLIQENTEAFF.

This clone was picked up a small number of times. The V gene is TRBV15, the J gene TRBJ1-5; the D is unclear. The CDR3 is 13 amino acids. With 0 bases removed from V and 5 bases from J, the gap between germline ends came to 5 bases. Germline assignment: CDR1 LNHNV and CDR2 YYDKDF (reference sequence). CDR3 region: CATSRDTYQPQHF. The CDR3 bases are TGTGCCACCAGCAGAGATACTTATCAGCCCCAGCATTTT.

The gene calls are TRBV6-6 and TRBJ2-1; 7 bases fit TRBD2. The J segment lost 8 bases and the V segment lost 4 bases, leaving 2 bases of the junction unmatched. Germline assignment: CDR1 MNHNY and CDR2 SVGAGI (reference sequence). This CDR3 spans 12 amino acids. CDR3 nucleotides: TGTGCCAGCAGTTGGCTAGCGGATGAGCAGTTCTTC. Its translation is CASSWLADEQFF.

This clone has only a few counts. The CDR3 spells CASSQQRGAYNEQFF. The CDR3 DNA is TGTGCCAGCAGCCAACAGCGGGGGGCTTACAATGAGCAGTTCTTC. The chain recombines TRBV11-2 with TRBJ2-1; TRBD2 agrees at 9 bases. The germline CDR1 and CDR2 sequences are SGHAT and FQNNGV. The CDR3 is made up of 15 amino acids. V lost 5 bases to trimming and J lost 4 bases; unmatched junction nucleotides: 6.

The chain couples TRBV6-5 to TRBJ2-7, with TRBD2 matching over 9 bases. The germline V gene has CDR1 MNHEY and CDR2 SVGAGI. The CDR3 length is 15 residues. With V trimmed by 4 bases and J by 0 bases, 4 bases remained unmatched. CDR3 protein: CASSSTSGPSYEQYF. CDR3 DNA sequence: TGTGCCAGCAGTTCGACTAGCGGTCCCTCCTACGAGCAGTACTTC.

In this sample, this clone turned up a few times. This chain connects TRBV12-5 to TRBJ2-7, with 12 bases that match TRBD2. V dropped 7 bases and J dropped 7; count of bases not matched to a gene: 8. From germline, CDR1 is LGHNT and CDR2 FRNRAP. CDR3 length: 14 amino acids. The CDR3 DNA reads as TGTGCTAGTGCTGGACTAGCGGGATGGATGGAGCAGTACTTC. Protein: CASAGLAGWMEQYF.

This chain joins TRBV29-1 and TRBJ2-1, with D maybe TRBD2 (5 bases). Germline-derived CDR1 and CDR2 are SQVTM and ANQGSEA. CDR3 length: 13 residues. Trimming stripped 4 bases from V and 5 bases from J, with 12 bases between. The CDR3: CSVGPRGDNEQFF. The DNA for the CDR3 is TGCAGCGTTGGGCCCCGGGGAGACAATGAGCAGTTCTTC.

The CDR3 DNA reads TGTGCCAGCAGCTACCCCCTGGCAGGGGGCGCCCAAAACTATGGCTACACCTTC. The encoded protein is CASSYPLAGGAQNYGYTF. The gene calls are TRBV7-2 and TRBJ1-2, with 8 positions matching TRBD1. J lost 2 bases, V lost 4 bases, and 15 bases had no gene match. Germline V gives CDR1 SGHTA, CDR2 FQGNSA. The CDR3 consists of 18 residues.

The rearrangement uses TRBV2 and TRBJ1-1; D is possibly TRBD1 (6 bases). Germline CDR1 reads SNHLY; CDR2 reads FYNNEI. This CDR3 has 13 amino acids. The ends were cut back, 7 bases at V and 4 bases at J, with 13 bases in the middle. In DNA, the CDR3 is TGTGCCAGCACGTACAGGGTAATCACTGAAGCTTTCTTT. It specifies CASTYRVITEAFF.

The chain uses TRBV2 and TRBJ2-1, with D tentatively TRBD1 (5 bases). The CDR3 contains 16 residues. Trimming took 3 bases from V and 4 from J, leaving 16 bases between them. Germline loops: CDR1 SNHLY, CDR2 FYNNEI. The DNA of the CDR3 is TGTGCCAGCAGTGAGTGGAAGGGGAACATATACAATGAGCAGTTCTTC. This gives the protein CASSEWKGNIYNEQFF.

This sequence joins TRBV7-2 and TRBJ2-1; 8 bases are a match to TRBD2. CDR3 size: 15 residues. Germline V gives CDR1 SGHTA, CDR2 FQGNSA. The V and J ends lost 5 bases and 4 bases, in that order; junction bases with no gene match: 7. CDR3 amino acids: CASSPMSGSYNEQFF. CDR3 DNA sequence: TGTGCCAGCAGCCCCATGAGCGGGAGTTACAATGAGCAGTTCTTC. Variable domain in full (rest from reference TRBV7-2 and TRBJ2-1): GAGVSQSPSNKVTEKGKDVELRCDPISGHTALYWYRQSLGQGLEFLIYFQGNSAPDKSGLPSDRFSAERTGGSVSTLTIQRTQQEDSAVYLCASSPMSGSYNEQFFGPGTRLTVL.

CDR3 sequence reads: CASSPDLVKWLAGDQETQYF. CDR3 DNA: TGTGCCAGCTCACCAGACCTTGTGAAGTGGCTAGCGGGGGACCAAGAGACCCAGTACTTC. The rearrangement uses TRBV18 and TRBJ2-5; 10 bases fit TRBD2. This CDR3 is built from 20 residues. V shed 2 bases and J 0 bases; nucleotides not matched to a gene: 15. Germline V gene data show CDR1 as KGHSH and CDR2 as LQKENI.

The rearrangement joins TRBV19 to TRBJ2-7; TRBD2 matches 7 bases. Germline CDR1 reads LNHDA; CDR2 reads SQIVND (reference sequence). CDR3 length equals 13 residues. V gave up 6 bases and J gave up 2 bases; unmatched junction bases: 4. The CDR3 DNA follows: TGTGCCAGTAGCATCGGGACTACCTACGAGCAGTACTTC. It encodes CASSIGTTYEQYF.

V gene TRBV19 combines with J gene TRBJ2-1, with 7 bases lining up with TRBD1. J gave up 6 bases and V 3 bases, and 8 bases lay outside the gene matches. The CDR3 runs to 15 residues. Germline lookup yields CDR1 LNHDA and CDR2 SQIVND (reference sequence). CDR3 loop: CASSMARGNRNEQFF. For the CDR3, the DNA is TGTGCCAGTAGTATGGCCAGGGGGAACCGCAATGAGCAGTTCTTC.

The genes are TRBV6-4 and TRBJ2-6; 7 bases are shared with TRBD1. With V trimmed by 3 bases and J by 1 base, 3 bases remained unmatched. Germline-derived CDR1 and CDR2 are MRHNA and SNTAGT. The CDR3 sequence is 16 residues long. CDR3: CASSESGQSGANVLTF. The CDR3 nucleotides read TGTGCCAGCAGTGAGTCGGGACAGTCTGGGGCCAACGTCCTGACTTTC.